The entry below describes one T cell receptor (beta chain). This entry belongs to a study of blood T cell repertoires in COVID-19. Turning to the study itself: Sites across the United States, Italy and Spain contributed samples from acute and convalescent COVID-19.

In the study's own analysis: For nucleated cells, counts were estimated from reference gene primer amplification. Data came from immunoSEQ multiplex PCR; TCRdb stores just in-frame clones and leaves some out. V and J calls and clone size are as listed in that table; D and trimming were resolved from the DNA. This table holds some 210,000 clones, roughly four fifths found once. CDR1 is ENHRY, CDR2 SYGVKD, per germline. This CDR3 is built from 13 residues. V lost 11 bases, J lost 8 bases, and 10 bases stayed unmatched. Source material: peripheral blood. J is TRBJ2-2 and V is TRBV10-3, with 8 nucleotides matching TRBD2. This receptor was identified in a woman aged 40 to 50 with acute or convalescent COVID-19. The CDR3 loop reads CAVATSAPGELFF. The CDR3 bases are TGTGCCGTCGCGACTAGCGCCCCGGGGGAGCTGTTTTTT.